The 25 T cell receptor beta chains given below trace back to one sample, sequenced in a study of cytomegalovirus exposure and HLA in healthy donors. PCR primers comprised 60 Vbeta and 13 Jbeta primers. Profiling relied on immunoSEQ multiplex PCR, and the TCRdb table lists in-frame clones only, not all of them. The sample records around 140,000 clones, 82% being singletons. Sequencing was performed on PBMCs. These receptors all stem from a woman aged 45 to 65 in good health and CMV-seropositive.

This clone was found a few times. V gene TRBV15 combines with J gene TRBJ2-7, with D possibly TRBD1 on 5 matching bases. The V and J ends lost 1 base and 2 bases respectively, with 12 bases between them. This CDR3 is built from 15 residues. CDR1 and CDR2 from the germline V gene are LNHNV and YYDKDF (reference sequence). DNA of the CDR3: TGTGCCACCAGCAGAGGGGGCACTCAAGCCTACGAGCAGTACTTC. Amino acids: CATSRGGTQAYEQYF. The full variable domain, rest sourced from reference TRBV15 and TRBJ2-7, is DAMVIQNPRYQVTQFGKPVTLSCSQTLNHNVMYWYQQKSSQAPKLLFHYYDKDFNNEADTPDNFQSRRPNTSFCFLDIRSPGLGDTAMYLCATSRGGTQAYEQYFGPGTRLTVT.

CDR3 sequence reads: CASSQGRDTRLNTEAFF. The CDR3 nucleotides read TGTGCCAGCAGCCAAGGCCGGGACACGCGTCTGAACACTGAAGCTTTCTTT. The rearrangement uses TRBV4-2 and TRBJ1-1, with D maybe TRBD1 (6 bases). V lost 1 base and J 0 bases, leaving 15 bases between the germline ends. Germline V CDR1 and CDR2: LGHNA, YNFKEQ. The CDR3 contains 17 residues.

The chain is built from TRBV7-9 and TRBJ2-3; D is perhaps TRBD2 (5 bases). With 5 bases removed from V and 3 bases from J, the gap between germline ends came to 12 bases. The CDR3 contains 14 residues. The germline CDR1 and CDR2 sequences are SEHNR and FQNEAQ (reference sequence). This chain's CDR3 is CASSPGWGTDTQYF. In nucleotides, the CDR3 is TGTGCCAGCAGCCCGGGGTGGGGAACAGATACGCAGTATTTT. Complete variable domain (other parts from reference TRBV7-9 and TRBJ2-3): DTGVSQNPRHKITKRGQNVTFRCDPISEHNRLYWYRQTLGQGPEFLTYFQNEAQLEKSRLLSDRFSAERPKGSFSTLEIQRTEQGDSAMYLCASSPGWGTDTQYFGPGTRLTVL.

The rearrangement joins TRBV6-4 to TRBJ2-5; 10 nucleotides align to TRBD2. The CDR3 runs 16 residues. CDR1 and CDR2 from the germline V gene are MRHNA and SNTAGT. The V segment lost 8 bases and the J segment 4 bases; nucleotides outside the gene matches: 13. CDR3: CASWSGRAFGGETQYF. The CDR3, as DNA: TGTGCCAGCTGGAGCGGGAGGGCCTTCGGGGGAGAGACCCAGTACTTC.

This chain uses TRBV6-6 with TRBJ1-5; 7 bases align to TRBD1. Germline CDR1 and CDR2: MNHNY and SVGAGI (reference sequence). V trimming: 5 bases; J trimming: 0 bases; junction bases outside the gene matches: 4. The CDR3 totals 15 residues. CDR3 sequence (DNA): TGTGCCAGCAGTAACAGGGGAAATAGCAATCAGCCCCAGCATTTT. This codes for CASSNRGNSNQPQHF.

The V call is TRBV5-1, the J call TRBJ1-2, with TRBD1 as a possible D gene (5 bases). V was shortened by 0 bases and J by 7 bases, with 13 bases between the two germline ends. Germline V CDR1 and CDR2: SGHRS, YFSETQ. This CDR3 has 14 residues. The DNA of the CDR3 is TGCGCCAGCAGCTTGGACAGGACGAGCCGTGGCTACACCTTC. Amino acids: CASSLDRTSRGYTF.

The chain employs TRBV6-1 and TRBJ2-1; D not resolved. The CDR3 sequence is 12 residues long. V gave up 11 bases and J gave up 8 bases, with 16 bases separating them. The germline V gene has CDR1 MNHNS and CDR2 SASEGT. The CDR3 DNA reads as TGTGCCTCACTGACCAGGAAGGATGAGCAGTTCTTC. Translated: CASLTRKDEQFF.

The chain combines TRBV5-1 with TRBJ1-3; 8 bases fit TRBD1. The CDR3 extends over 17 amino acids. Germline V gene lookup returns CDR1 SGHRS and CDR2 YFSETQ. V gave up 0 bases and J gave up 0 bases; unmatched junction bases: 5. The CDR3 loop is CASSLDGQGFSGNTIYF. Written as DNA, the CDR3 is TGCGCCAGCAGCTTGGACGGACAGGGCTTCTCTGGAAACACCATATATTTT.

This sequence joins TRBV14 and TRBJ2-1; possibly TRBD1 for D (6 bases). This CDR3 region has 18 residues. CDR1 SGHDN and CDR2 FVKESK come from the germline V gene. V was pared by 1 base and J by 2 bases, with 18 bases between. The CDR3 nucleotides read TGTGCCAGCAGCCAAGGAAGAGGGGCAGGGGACCCCTACAATGAGCAGTTCTTC. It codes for CASSQGRGAGDPYNEQFF.

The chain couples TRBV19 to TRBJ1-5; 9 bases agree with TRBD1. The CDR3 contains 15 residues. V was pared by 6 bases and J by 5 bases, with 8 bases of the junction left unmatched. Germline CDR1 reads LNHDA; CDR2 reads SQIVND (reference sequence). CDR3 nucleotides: TGTGCCAGTAGGGGGGACAGGGAATCGGATCAGCCCCAGCATTTT. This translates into CASRGDRESDQPQHF.

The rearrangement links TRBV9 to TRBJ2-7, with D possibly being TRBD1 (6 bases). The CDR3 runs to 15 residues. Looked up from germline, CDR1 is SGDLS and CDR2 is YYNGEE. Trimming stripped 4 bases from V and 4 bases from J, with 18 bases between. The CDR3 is CASSPWADTGYEQYF. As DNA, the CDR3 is TGTGCCAGCAGCCCATGGGCCGACACAGGGTACGAGCAGTACTTC.

The DNA for the CDR3 is TGTGCCAGCTCGTCGATGGGGGGTCAGTCTAATGAAAAACTGTTTTTT. Its protein product is CASSSMGGQSNEKLFF. The V call is TRBV18, the J call TRBJ1-4; TRBD1 might be the D (5 bases). CDR1 is KGHSH, CDR2 LQKENI, per germline. The CDR3 loop spans 16 amino acids. Trimming took off 6 bases at V and 3 bases at J, with 17 bases between the two ends.

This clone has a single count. CDR3 protein: CASSFQGGPYNEQFF. The CDR3 DNA reads TGTGCCAGCAGCTTCCAAGGGGGCCCCTACAATGAGCAGTTCTTC. J is TRBJ2-1 and V is TRBV7-3; 7 nucleotides match TRBD1. Germline CDR1 reads SGHTA; CDR2 reads FQGTGA. After removal of 3 bases from V and 2 bases from J, the junction contained 4 bases not matched to a gene. The CDR3 has 15 amino acids.

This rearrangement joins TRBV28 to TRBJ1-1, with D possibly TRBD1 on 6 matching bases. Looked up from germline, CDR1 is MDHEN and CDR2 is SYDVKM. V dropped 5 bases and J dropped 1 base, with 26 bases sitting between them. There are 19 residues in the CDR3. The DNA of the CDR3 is TGTGCCAGCAGTCTCCCTCCGACAGGTATCGGCTTTAGGAACACTGAAGCTTTCTTT. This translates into CASSLPPTGIGFRNTEAFF.

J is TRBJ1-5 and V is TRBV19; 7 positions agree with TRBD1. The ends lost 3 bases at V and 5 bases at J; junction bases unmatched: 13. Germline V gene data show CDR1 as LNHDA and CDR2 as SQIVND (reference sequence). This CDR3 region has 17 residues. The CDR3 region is CASSIFTGVPFYQPQHF. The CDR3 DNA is TGTGCCAGTAGTATCTTCACAGGGGTTCCGTTCTATCAGCCCCAGCATTTT.

In DNA form, the CDR3 reads TGCGCCAGCAGCTTGGGGGCCCAAGGGGCCCAAGAGACCCAGTACTTC. This gives the protein CASSLGAQGAQETQYF. The gene calls are TRBV5-1 and TRBJ2-5; D might be TRBD1 (5 bases). The CDR3 totals 16 residues. Germline-derived CDR1 and CDR2 are SGHRS and YFSETQ. V was shortened by 0 bases and J by 1 base, with 13 bases between the two germline ends.

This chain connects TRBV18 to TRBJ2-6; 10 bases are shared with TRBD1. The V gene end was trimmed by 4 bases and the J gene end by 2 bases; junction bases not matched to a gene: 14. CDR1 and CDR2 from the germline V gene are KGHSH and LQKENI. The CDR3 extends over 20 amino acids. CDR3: CASSLLRATGGAPGANVLTF. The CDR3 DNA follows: TGTGCCAGCTCACTACTGCGGGCGACAGGGGGCGCGCCTGGGGCCAACGTCCTGACTTTC.

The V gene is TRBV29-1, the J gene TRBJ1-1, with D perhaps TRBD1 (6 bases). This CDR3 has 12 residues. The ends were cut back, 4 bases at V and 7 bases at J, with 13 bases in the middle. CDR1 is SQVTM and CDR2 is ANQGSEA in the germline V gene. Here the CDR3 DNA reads TGCAGCGTTGGAAAGGGGGGGAGTGAAGCTTTCTTT. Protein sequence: CSVGKGGSEAFF.

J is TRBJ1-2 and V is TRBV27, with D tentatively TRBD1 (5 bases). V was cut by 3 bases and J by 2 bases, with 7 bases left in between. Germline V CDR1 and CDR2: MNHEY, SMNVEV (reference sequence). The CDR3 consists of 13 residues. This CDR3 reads CASSLGRNYGYTF. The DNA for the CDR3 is TGTGCCAGCAGTTTGGGGCGGAACTATGGCTACACCTTC.

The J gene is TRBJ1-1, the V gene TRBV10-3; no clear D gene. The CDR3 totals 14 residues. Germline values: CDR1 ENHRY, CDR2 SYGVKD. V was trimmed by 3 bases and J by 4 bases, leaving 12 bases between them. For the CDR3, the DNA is TGTGCCATCAGTGACTCGGGCGGGATCACTGAAGCTTTCTTT. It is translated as CAISDSGGITEAFF.

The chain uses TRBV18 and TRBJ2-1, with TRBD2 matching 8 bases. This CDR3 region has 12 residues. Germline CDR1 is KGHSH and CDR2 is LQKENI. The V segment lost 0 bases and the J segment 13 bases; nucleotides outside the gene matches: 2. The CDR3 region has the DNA TGTGCCAGCTCACCACCACTAGCGGCCCAGTTCTTC. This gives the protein CASSPPLAAQFF.

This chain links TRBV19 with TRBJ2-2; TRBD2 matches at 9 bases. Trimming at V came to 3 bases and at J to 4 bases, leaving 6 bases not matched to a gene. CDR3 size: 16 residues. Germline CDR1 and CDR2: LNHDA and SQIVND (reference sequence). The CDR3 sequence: CASSIAGGFGTGELFF. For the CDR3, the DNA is TGTGCCAGTAGTATTGCGGGGGGGTTCGGCACCGGGGAGCTGTTTTTT.

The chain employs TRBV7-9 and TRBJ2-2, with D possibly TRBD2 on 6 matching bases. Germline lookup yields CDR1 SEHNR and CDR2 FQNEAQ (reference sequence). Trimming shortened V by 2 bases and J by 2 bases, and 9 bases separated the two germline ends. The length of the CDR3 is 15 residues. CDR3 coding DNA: TGTGCCAGCAGCTTACGGGACTTTAACACCGGGGAGCTGTTTTTT. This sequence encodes CASSLRDFNTGELFF.

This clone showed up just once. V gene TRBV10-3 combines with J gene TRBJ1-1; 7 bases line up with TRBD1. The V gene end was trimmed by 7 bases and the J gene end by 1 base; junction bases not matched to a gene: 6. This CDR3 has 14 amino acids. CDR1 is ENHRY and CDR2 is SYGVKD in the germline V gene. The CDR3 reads CAITWDRTNTEAFF. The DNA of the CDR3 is TGTGCCATCACTTGGGACAGAACGAACACTGAAGCTTTCTTT.

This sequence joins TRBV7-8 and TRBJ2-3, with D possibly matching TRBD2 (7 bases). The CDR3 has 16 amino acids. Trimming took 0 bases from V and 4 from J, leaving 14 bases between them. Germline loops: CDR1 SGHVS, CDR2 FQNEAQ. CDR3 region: CASSLARGPLSDTQYF. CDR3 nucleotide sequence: TGTGCCAGCAGCTTAGCGCGGGGGCCACTTTCAGATACGCAGTATTTT.